This T cell receptor (beta chain) is from a study of cytotoxic CD8 clonotypes in ibrutinib-treated CLL. Overall study context: Investigators collected response samples after a median approximately eleven months of treatment, range 6 to 36. Study outcomes and limitations: Age-matched healthy donor levels were exceeded by baseline clonality, which tracked circulating CD8+ T-cell counts. Rising at ibrutinib response, clonality subsequently fell back toward baseline at progression.

A note on this clone: Its target is not known.

The authors obtained approximately 2.1 micrograms of genomic DNA from cryopreserved PBMCs for TCR beta libraries. Repertoires were generated with immunoSEQ multiplex PCR, while TCRdb's copy carries only in-frame clones and drops some. The sample shows around 150,000 clones, about 88% of them seen only once. The length of the CDR3 is 20 residues. The sequence was collected from a human donor with chronic lymphocytic leukemia. Sequenced here: PBMCs, sampled at disease progression, from a patient treated with ibrutinib. V is TRBV21-1 and J is TRBJ1-5; TRBD1, as called in the table, went unchecked against the DNA. TRBV21-1 represents a pseudogene. The CDR3 region is CASSKRGSTDSPNSNQPQHF. CDR3 nucleotides: TGTGCCAGCAGCAAAAGGGGGTCGACAGATTCTCCTAATAGCAATCAGCCCCAGCATTTT.